These T cell receptor beta chains were read from a single sample in a study of T-cell memory formation after mild COVID-19. Each CDR3 protein gets one entry after TCRdb re-called the 5' RACE reads with MiXCR. The sample includes approximately 250,000 distinct CDR3 sequences, roughly 17% seen only once; the top ten take around 21%. Sequenced sample: PBMCs or a T cell subset sorted from them (not recorded which). Receptors originate from a man in his late teens or twenties who had mild COVID-19 (a few samples of this study predate the infection). Cell type and time point are not known. Each CDR3 is given with its conserved first and last residue. Size is stated for part of the rows, as once, few or many counts, or as a class when the clone is expanded.

v_call: TRBV12-3/TRBV12-4; cdr3_length: 14; clone_size: NA; j_call: TRBJ2-7; cdr3_aa: CASSLARERYEQYF
v_call: TRBV7-3; cdr3_length: 14; clone_size: few; j_call: TRBJ1-2; cdr3_aa: CASSLDRDHYGYTF
v_call: TRBV2; cdr3_length: 17; clone_size: NA; j_call: TRBJ2-5; cdr3_aa: CASSITSGGRYQETQYF
v_call: TRBV4-2; cdr3_length: 15; clone_size: few; j_call: TRBJ2-7; cdr3_aa: CASSHDRGVLYEQYF
v_call: TRBV5-1; cdr3_length: 15; clone_size: NA; j_call: TRBJ1-2; cdr3_aa: CASSPSGQSGQGYTF
v_call: TRBV4-1; cdr3_length: 14; clone_size: few; j_call: TRBJ2-7; cdr3_aa: CASSLSRGEYEQYF
v_call: TRBV5-1; cdr3_length: 11; clone_size: NA; j_call: TRBJ2-1; cdr3_aa: CASTIYNEQFF
v_call: TRBV5-1; cdr3_length: 13; clone_size: NA; j_call: TRBJ2-7; cdr3_aa: CASSLATGGEQYF
v_call: TRBV7-9; cdr3_length: 16; clone_size: NA; j_call: TRBJ2-3; cdr3_aa: CASSPASGTDTDTQYF
v_call: TRBV5-1; cdr3_length: 18; clone_size: NA; j_call: TRBJ1-6; cdr3_aa: CASSSGTGAWGDNSPLHF
v_call: TRBV5-1; cdr3_length: 16; clone_size: few; j_call: TRBJ1-1; cdr3_aa: CASSLAVGLPNTEAFF
v_call: TRBV4-1; cdr3_length: 20; clone_size: few; j_call: TRBJ1-6; cdr3_aa: CASSQEAANRDRIDNSPLHF
v_call: TRBV6-2/TRBV6-3; cdr3_length: 14; clone_size: few; j_call: TRBJ1-1; cdr3_aa: CASSYDDLSEEAFF
v_call: TRBV7-9; cdr3_length: 20; clone_size: NA; j_call: TRBJ1-1; cdr3_aa: CASSIYRGYQNTTMNTEAFF
v_call: TRBV2; cdr3_length: 15; clone_size: NA; j_call: TRBJ2-7; cdr3_aa: CASSDLGGAQDEQYF
v_call: TRBV5-1; cdr3_length: 14; clone_size: few; j_call: TRBJ2-3; cdr3_aa: CASSFGGYTDTQYF
v_call: TRBV11-1; cdr3_length: 16; clone_size: many; j_call: TRBJ2-5; cdr3_aa: CASSPFVGNPQETQYF
v_call: TRBV5-1; cdr3_length: 13; clone_size: few; j_call: TRBJ2-5; cdr3_aa: CASSPTGKETQYF
v_call: TRBV2; cdr3_length: 14; clone_size: few; j_call: TRBJ2-3; cdr3_aa: CASRMTEDTDTQYF
v_call: TRBV5-1; cdr3_length: 13; clone_size: NA; j_call: TRBJ1-5; cdr3_aa: CASSLMENQPQHF
v_call: TRBV7-3; cdr3_length: 13; clone_size: few; j_call: TRBJ2-2; cdr3_aa: CASSLKGSGELFF
v_call: TRBV4-1; cdr3_length: 19; clone_size: NA; j_call: TRBJ2-3; cdr3_aa: CASSQDRHSGGGGADTQYF
v_call: TRBV18; cdr3_length: 11; clone_size: few; j_call: TRBJ1-5; cdr3_aa: CASPLAEPQHF
v_call: TRBV7-8; cdr3_length: 13; clone_size: many; j_call: TRBJ2-2; cdr3_aa: CASSLVGPGELFF
v_call: TRBV5-1; cdr3_length: 15; clone_size: NA; j_call: TRBJ1-4; cdr3_aa: CASSLAGVWDEKLFF